This T cell receptor beta chain was documented in a study of blood T cell repertoires in COVID-19. Study as a whole: The United States, Italy and Spain provided the acute and convalescent COVID-19 samples. Nucleic acid was either cDNA or gDNA, and it came from T cells, B-cell-depleted T cells, or PBMCs.

Original data processing: Reference gene primers were amplified, and this amplification served to estimate nucleated cell counts. TCRdb's copy holds only in-frame clones and misses some; the assay was immunoSEQ multiplex PCR. D and trimming come from the DNA, and the V and J calls and clone size come from that table. The sample carries approximately 110,000 clones, more than 60% recorded once. The V gene's germline CDR1 is SGHDT and CDR2 YYEEEE. The CDR3 spans 13 residues. J gave up 7 bases and V 4 bases, and 4 bases lay outside the gene matches. The V and J genes are TRBV5-6 and TRBJ2-1; the match to TRBD1 covers 8 bases. Sample: peripheral blood. The TCR originated in a man between 65 and 85 years old with active or convalescent COVID-19. The CDR3 coding sequence is TGTGCCAGCAGCGACAGACAGGGGAATGAGCAGTTCTTC. As protein: CASSDRQGNEQFF.